These T cell receptor beta chains were read from a single sample in a study of T cell repertoires in cytomegalovirus infection. These TCRs are of unknown antigen specificity. TCRdb used MiXCR to reprocess the reads, holding one entry per CDR3 protein. The sample records 550,000 to 850,000 distinct CDR3 sequences, around a third being singletons. The sample in question was cultured PBMCs, obtained from culture after CMV antigen stimulation. The receptors come from a human donor in good health (CMV status not recorded). Some clones in this sample may be carry-over from other donors' samples. Both conserved end residues are part of each CDR3. The D gene is left open where the match is weak. Rows give clone size only sometimes, using once, few, many, or a class for an expanded clone.

V gene: TRBV7-8
CDR3 length: 13
clone size: .
J gene: TRBJ1-5
D gene: TRBD1
CDR3 DNA: TGTGCCAGCAGCCCGACAGGGTCTCAGCCCCAGCATTTT
CDR3 protein: CASSPTGSQPQHF

V gene: TRBV5-1
CDR3 length: 15
clone size: .
J gene: TRBJ1-5
D gene: .
CDR3 DNA: TGCGCCAGCAGCCCGGCTCCACAGAAAAATCAGCCCCAGCATTTT
CDR3 protein: CASSPAPQKNQPQHF

V gene: TRBV6-8
CDR3 length: 14
clone size: .
J gene: TRBJ1-3
D gene: TRBD1
CDR3 DNA: TGTGCCAGCAGCTCGACAGGGGCCGGAAACACCATATATTTT
CDR3 protein: CASSSTGAGNTIYF

V gene: TRBV6-6
CDR3 length: 15
clone size: few
J gene: TRBJ1-6
D gene: .
CDR3 DNA: TGTGCCAGCAGTCCCCGAGGCGCCGACAATTCACCCCTCCACTTT
CDR3 protein: CASSPRGADNSPLHF

V gene: TRBV7-9
CDR3 length: 14
clone size: once
J gene: TRBJ2-3
D gene: .
CDR3 DNA: TGTGCCAGCAGCCTGGATGGGACTGCAGATACGCAGTATTTT
CDR3 protein: CASSLDGTADTQYF

V gene: TRBV28
CDR3 length: 16
clone size: once
J gene: TRBJ2-1
D gene: TRBD2
CDR3 DNA: TGTGCCAGCCTCATCCCGGGACTAGCGGGAGACAATGAGCAGTTCTTC
CDR3 protein: CASLIPGLAGDNEQFF

V gene: TRBV18
CDR3 length: 13
clone size: .
J gene: TRBJ2-1
D gene: .
CDR3 DNA: TGTGCCAGCTCAGCCCGGAGGGCCTATGAGCAGTTCTTC
CDR3 protein: CASSARRAYEQFF

V gene: TRBV6-2/TRBV6-3
CDR3 length: 16
clone size: few
J gene: TRBJ2-5
D gene: TRBD2
CDR3 DNA: TGTGCCAGCAGTCGCGTCCCGGGACTAGCCGTCGGGACCCAGTACTTC
CDR3 protein: CASSRVPGLAVGTQYF

V gene: TRBV6-2/TRBV6-3
CDR3 length: 13
clone size: few
J gene: TRBJ2-3
D gene: .
CDR3 DNA: TGTGCCAGCAGTACGCCGGTGGGGGATACGCAGTATTTT
CDR3 protein: CASSTPVGDTQYF

V gene: TRBV6-1
CDR3 length: 13
clone size: .
J gene: TRBJ2-7
D gene: TRBD1
CDR3 DNA: TGTGCCAGCACTAGGACAGGATGGGACGAGCAGTACTTC
CDR3 protein: CASTRTGWDEQYF

V gene: TRBV12-3/TRBV12-4
CDR3 length: 15
clone size: .
J gene: TRBJ2-7
D gene: .
CDR3 DNA: TGTGCCAGCAGTTTTTCTGGGAGCAACACCTACGAGCAGTACTTC
CDR3 protein: CASSFSGSNTYEQYF

V gene: TRBV27
CDR3 length: 12
clone size: .
J gene: TRBJ2-7
D gene: .
CDR3 DNA: TGTGCCAGCAGCCCGGACTACGACGAGCAGTACTTC
CDR3 protein: CASSPDYDEQYF

V gene: TRBV7-2
CDR3 length: 16
clone size: many
J gene: TRBJ1-1
D gene: TRBD1
CDR3 DNA: TGTGCCAGCAGCTTATTGGGGGCAGGGGGCCTCACTGAAGCTTTCTTT
CDR3 protein: CASSLLGAGGLTEAFF

V gene: TRBV6-1
CDR3 length: 15
clone size: .
J gene: TRBJ2-5
D gene: TRBD2
CDR3 DNA: TGTGCCAGCAGTGAGCACGGGGGGGCCGGAGAGACCCAGTACTTC
CDR3 protein: CASSEHGGAGETQYF

V gene: TRBV4-1
CDR3 length: 15
clone size: .
J gene: TRBJ1-6
D gene: .
CDR3 DNA: TGCGCCAGCAGCCAAGTCCCGTCCTATAATTCACCCCTCCACTTT
CDR3 protein: CASSQVPSYNSPLHF

V gene: TRBV6-1
CDR3 length: 16
clone size: .
J gene: TRBJ1-6
D gene: TRBD1
CDR3 DNA: TGTGCCAGCAGTCGAGGGACAGTGCTCTATAATTCACCCCTCCACTTT
CDR3 protein: CASSRGTVLYNSPLHF

V gene: TRBV7-2
CDR3 length: 18
clone size: few
J gene: TRBJ2-1
D gene: TRBD2
CDR3 DNA: TGTGCCAGCAGCTCTCCCTCTAGCGGGGGGGCTAGGGACAATGAGCAGTTCTTC
CDR3 protein: CASSSPSSGGARDNEQFF

V gene: TRBV7-9
CDR3 length: 15
clone size: .
J gene: TRBJ2-1
D gene: .
CDR3 DNA: TGTGCCAGCAGCCCATCAACGCGGGTCCCCAAGGAGCAGTTCTTC
CDR3 protein: CASSPSTRVPKEQFF

V gene: TRBV7-2
CDR3 length: 12
clone size: many
J gene: TRBJ1-1
D gene: .
CDR3 DNA: TGTGCCAGCAGCTTCAGGGAATCTGAAGCTTTCTTT
CDR3 protein: CASSFRESEAFF

V gene: TRBV6-6
CDR3 length: 17
clone size: .
J gene: TRBJ2-3
D gene: TRBD2
CDR3 DNA: TGTGCCAGCAGTTATACTGGGCGGGGGGGCGGAACAGATACGCAGTATTTT
CDR3 protein: CASSYTGRGGGTDTQYF

V gene: TRBV4-2
CDR3 length: 14
clone size: .
J gene: TRBJ1-6
D gene: .
CDR3 DNA: TGTGCCAGCAGCCAAGGAGGGTTTTGGTCACCCCTCCACTTT
CDR3 protein: CASSQGGFWSPLHF

V gene: TRBV6-2/TRBV6-3
CDR3 length: 17
clone size: few
J gene: TRBJ2-2
D gene: .
CDR3 DNA: TGTGCCAGCACCCGAAACGGGCTAGCAGTTAACACCGGGGAGCTGTTTTTT
CDR3 protein: CASTRNGLAVNTGELFF

V gene: TRBV6-6
CDR3 length: 14
clone size: .
J gene: TRBJ1-2
D gene: .
CDR3 DNA: TGTGCCAGCAGTTACCCCGGTGCTAACTATGGCTACACCTTC
CDR3 protein: CASSYPGANYGYTF

V gene: TRBV7-8
CDR3 length: 14
clone size: few
J gene: TRBJ2-7
D gene: TRBD1
CDR3 DNA: TGTGCCAGCAGCCCCACAGGGGTACCCTACGAGCAGTACTTC
CDR3 protein: CASSPTGVPYEQYF

V gene: TRBV19
CDR3 length: 16
clone size: .
J gene: TRBJ2-7
D gene: TRBD1
CDR3 DNA: TGTGCCAGTAGTCCCCAAGCCCTGGGACAGACCTACGAGCAGTACTTC
CDR3 protein: CASSPQALGQTYEQYF

V gene: TRBV6-1
CDR3 length: 15
clone size: few
J gene: TRBJ1-4
D gene: .
CDR3 DNA: TGTGCCAGCAGTTCCGGCGGGGGGCTTAATGAAAAACTGTTTTTT
CDR3 protein: CASSSGGGLNEKLFF

V gene: TRBV20-1
CDR3 length: 15
clone size: .
J gene: TRBJ2-3
D gene: TRBD2
CDR3 DNA: TGCAGTGCTAGGCGGACTAGCGGGGGGGCAGATACGCAGTATTTT
CDR3 protein: CSARRTSGGADTQYF

V gene: TRBV20-1
CDR3 length: 17
clone size: .
J gene: TRBJ2-1
D gene: TRBD2
CDR3 DNA: TGCAGTGCTAGAGGACTAGCGGGAAGGGCGTTCTACAATGAGCAGTTCTTC
CDR3 protein: CSARGLAGRAFYNEQFF

V gene: TRBV10-3
CDR3 length: 15
clone size: once
J gene: TRBJ2-4
D gene: TRBD2
CDR3 DNA: TGTGCCATCAGTGAAAGGGGGACTAGCGGGAGCATTCAGTACTTC
CDR3 protein: CAISERGTSGSIQYF

V gene: TRBV19
CDR3 length: 15
clone size: few
J gene: TRBJ1-1
D gene: .
CDR3 DNA: TGTGCCAGTAGTATTAAGTCAGGGATGAACACTGAAGCTTTCTTT
CDR3 protein: CASSIKSGMNTEAFF

V gene: TRBV5-6
CDR3 length: 14
clone size: .
J gene: TRBJ2-7
D gene: .
CDR3 DNA: TGTGCCAGCAGCACGGGTCTTAGCTCCTACGAGCAGTACTTC
CDR3 protein: CASSTGLSSYEQYF

V gene: TRBV12-3/TRBV12-4
CDR3 length: 13
clone size: many
J gene: TRBJ2-7
D gene: .
CDR3 DNA: TGTGCCAGCAGTTTATTAGGGGGCTACGAGCAGTACTTC
CDR3 protein: CASSLLGGYEQYF

V gene: TRBV7-2
CDR3 length: 13
clone size: many
J gene: TRBJ1-5
D gene: .
CDR3 DNA: TGTGCCAGCAGCCCGTGGGTGGATCAGCCCCAGCATTTT
CDR3 protein: CASSPWVDQPQHF

V gene: TRBV7-2
CDR3 length: 11
clone size: many
J gene: TRBJ2-7
D gene: .
CDR3 DNA: TGTGCCAGCAGCGTCACCTACGAGCAGTACTTC
CDR3 protein: CASSVTYEQYF

V gene: TRBV4-1
CDR3 length: 16
clone size: few
J gene: TRBJ1-6
D gene: .
CDR3 DNA: TGCGCCAGCAGCCAAGGCGTTATCGGCGTAGGCTCACCCCTCCACTTT
CDR3 protein: CASSQGVIGVGSPLHF

V gene: TRBV19
CDR3 length: 14
clone size: once
J gene: TRBJ1-6
D gene: .
CDR3 DNA: TGTGCCAGTAGTATAGTTAACGGAAATTCACCCCTCCACTTT
CDR3 protein: CASSIVNGNSPLHF

V gene: TRBV19
CDR3 length: 16
clone size: few
J gene: TRBJ1-5
D gene: .
CDR3 DNA: TGTGCCACCCATCCCCCGGGACACAGTAGCAATCAGCCCCAGCATTTT
CDR3 protein: CATHPPGHSSNQPQHF

V gene: TRBV20-1
CDR3 length: 13
clone size: .
J gene: TRBJ1-4
D gene: .
CDR3 DNA: TGCAGTGCTAGCCGATCTCCTAATGAAAAACTGTTTTTT
CDR3 protein: CSASRSPNEKLFF

V gene: TRBV27
CDR3 length: 14
clone size: few
J gene: TRBJ2-7
D gene: .
CDR3 DNA: TGTGCCAGCAGCCGGGGTGGGGGGACAAGAGAGCAGTACTTC
CDR3 protein: CASSRGGGTREQYF

V gene: TRBV9
CDR3 length: 15
clone size: .
J gene: TRBJ2-1
D gene: TRBD2
CDR3 DNA: TGTGCCAGCAGCGTAGCTACTAGCGGGGGCCATGAGCAGTTCTTC
CDR3 protein: CASSVATSGGHEQFF